This passage covers 23 T cell receptor beta chains from one sample sequenced in a study of control samples from healthy donors and cancer patients. TCRdb keeps only in-frame clones here, not all; method: immunoSEQ multiplex PCR. The table includes tens of thousands of clones, approximately 90% detected once. The material sequenced was PBMCs. The receptors come from a woman aged 40-49 years with head and neck cancer.

The chain carries TRBV12-3 or TRBV12-4 and TRBJ1-5; D is undetermined. This CDR3 is built from 12 residues. Trimming cost V 6 bases and J 5 bases, with 8 bases left between them. The CDR3 protein is CASRLMDQPQHF. The DNA for the CDR3 is TGTGCCAGCAGGCTAATGGATCAGCCCCAGCATTTT.

This clone was seen only once. The chain carries TRBV19 and TRBJ2-2, with TRBD2 as a possible D gene (5 bases). Germline V gene data show CDR1 as LNHDA and CDR2 as SQIVND (reference sequence). This CDR3 contains 15 residues. The V end was cut by 3 bases, the J end by 4 bases, with 12 bases between. CDR3 nucleotides: TGTGCCAGTAGTATTGGGCTGGCGGGCACCGGGGAGCTGTTTTTT. Protein sequence: CASSIGLAGTGELFF.

This chain connects TRBV30 to TRBJ1-2, with 8 positions matching TRBD1. The CDR3 covers 14 residues. The germline gives CDR1 GTSNPN, CDR2 SVGIG (reference sequence). V lost 0 bases to trimming and J lost 2 bases; unmatched junction nucleotides: 2. CDR3 protein: CAWSVGTGNYGYTF. The CDR3 DNA reads as TGTGCCTGGAGTGTAGGGACAGGAAACTATGGCTACACCTTC.

The CDR3 DNA reads as TGTGCCAGCAGCCAAGATAGAGGTCAGCACGGCCTCTCCTACGAGCAGTACTTC. This codes for CASSQDRGQHGLSYEQYF. This chain uses TRBV14 with TRBJ2-7; the D is unclear. Germline CDR1 and CDR2: SGHDN and FVKESK. The V end lost 0 bases, the J end lost 0 bases, and 18 bases lay between the germline ends. The CDR3 contains 18 residues.

The chain recombines TRBV2 with TRBJ2-7, with 10 positions matching TRBD1. Germline lookup yields CDR1 SNHLY and CDR2 FYNNEI. CDR3 size: 14 residues. V shed 5 bases, J shed 2 bases, and the junction held 3 bases outside the gene matches. The CDR3 region has the DNA TGTGCCAGCAGTAACGGACAGGGGGCCTACGAGCAGTACTTC. Translation gives CASSNGQGAYEQYF.

The rearrangement joins TRBV19 to TRBJ2-2; TRBD1 aligns across 8 bases. J lost 7 bases, V lost 6 bases, and 7 bases had no gene match. The length of the CDR3 is 14 residues. Germline CDR1 and CDR2: LNHDA and SQIVND (reference sequence). The CDR3 region is CASRWQGANGELFF. The CDR3 DNA reads TGTGCCAGTAGATGGCAGGGGGCGAACGGGGAGCTGTTTTTT.

The chain employs TRBV5-5 and TRBJ2-3; D call uncertain. CDR3 length: 14 amino acids. Germline CDR1 SGHKS, CDR2 YYEKEE (reference sequence). The germline V and J ends were trimmed by 3 bases and 6 bases, with 14 bases remaining between them. The CDR3 nucleotides read TGTGCCAGCAGCTCCCGTGAGCTGGGGGATACGCAGTATTTT. It is translated as CASSSRELGDTQYF.

V and J are TRBV27 and TRBJ2-1; tentatively, D is TRBD2 (5 bases). The CDR3 spans 16 residues. Trimming removed 5 bases at V and 1 base at J, with 15 bases between. Germline CDR1 is MNHEY and CDR2 is SMNVEV (reference sequence). The CDR3 coding sequence is TGTGCCAGCAGTCGTCTAGGAGGCGGTTCCTACAATGAGCAGTTCTTC. Translation: CASSRLGGGSYNEQFF.

The V and J genes are TRBV29-1 and TRBJ2-4; D is uncertain. Trimming took off 4 bases at V and 5 bases at J, with 9 bases between the two ends. Germline CDR1 and CDR2: SQVTM and ANQGSEA. CDR3 size: 12 residues. For the CDR3, the DNA is TGCAGCGTTGTGATCCGGCAAAACATTCAGTACTTC. This gives the protein CSVVIRQNIQYF.

This clone has only one observation. V usage is TRBV19 and J usage is TRBJ1-3, with D uncertain. V lost 1 base and J lost 1, with 8 bases in between. The V gene's germline CDR1 is LNHDA and CDR2 SQIVND (reference sequence). This CDR3 comprises 15 residues. The CDR3 spells CASSIAPGSGNTIYF. In DNA form, the CDR3 reads TGTGCCAGTAGTATAGCCCCAGGATCTGGAAACACCATATATTTT. Full variable domain (rest looked up from reference TRBV19 and TRBJ1-3): DGGITQSPKYLFRKEGQNVTLSCEQNLNHDAMYWYRQDPGQGLRLIYYSQIVNDFQKGDIAEGYSVSREKKESFPLTVTSAQKNPTAFYLCASSIAPGSGNTIYFGEGSWLTVV.

The chain has TRBV14 and TRBJ2-5; TRBD2 matches at 8 bases. V lost 3 bases, J lost 4 bases, and 4 bases stayed unmatched. The CDR3 has 14 amino acids. Germline CDR1 reads SGHDN; CDR2 reads FVKESK. The CDR3 region is CASSHRGGAETQYF. The DNA for the CDR3 is TGTGCCAGCAGCCACCGGGGGGGCGCAGAGACCCAGTACTTC.

This clone has only one observation. This sequence joins TRBV3-1 (or the pseudogene TRBV3-2) and TRBJ1-2; TRBD1 matches at 7 bases. Germline CDR1 is LGHDT and CDR2 is YNNKEL (reference sequence). The CDR3 extends over 20 amino acids. V shed 1 base, J shed 3 bases, and the junction held 20 bases outside the gene matches. CDR3 sequence reads: CASSQVASARTGPSDYGYTF. The CDR3 DNA reads TGTGCCAGCAGCCAAGTGGCCTCGGCCCGGACAGGACCCTCTGACTATGGCTACACCTTC.

This rearrangement joins TRBV28 to TRBJ2-7; 8 bases line up with TRBD2. The CDR3 runs to 15 residues. Germline CDR1 and CDR2: MDHEN and SYDVKM. V trimming: 4 bases; J trimming: 4 bases; junction bases outside the gene matches: 9. CDR3 loop: CASSSATSAYYEQYF. The CDR3 region has the DNA TGTGCCAGCAGTTCCGCGACTAGCGCCTATTACGAGCAGTACTTC.

This clone was counted a few times. The J gene is TRBJ1-5, the V gene TRBV5-6; 9 positions agree with TRBD1. Germline V CDR1 and CDR2: SGHDT, YYEEEE. V lost 1 base and J lost 8; bases outside the gene matches: 13. This CDR3 spans 17 amino acids. The CDR3 nucleotides read TGTGCCAGCAGCTTGATGGGGGACAGGGACCACTCGGAGCCCCAGCATTTT. Its translation: CASSLMGDRDHSEPQHF.

The chain has TRBV5-1 and TRBJ2-7, with 10 bases aligning to TRBD2. CDR1 is SGHRS, CDR2 YFSETQ, per germline. Trimming took 0 bases from V and 1 from J; bases not matched to a gene: 4. The CDR3 has 16 amino acids. In DNA, the CDR3 is TGCGCCAGCAGCTTGGGGAGCGGGGGGGCTTCCTACGAGCAGTACTTC. As protein: CASSLGSGGASYEQYF. Looking up the rest from reference TRBV5-1 and TRBJ2-7 gives the full variable domain: KAGVTQTPRYLIKTRGQQVTLSCSPISGHRSVSWYQQTPGQGLQFLFEYFSETQRNKGNFPGRFSGRQFSNSRSEMNVSTLELGDSALYLCASSLGSGGASYEQYFGPGTRLTVT.

The chain combines TRBV5-1 with TRBJ2-1; D is possibly TRBD2 (6 bases). Per germline, CDR1 SGHRS and CDR2 YFSETQ. This CDR3 has 14 residues. V lost 2 bases and J lost 8, with 14 bases in between. The CDR3 nucleotides are TGCGCCAGCAGCTTCCAGGGATGGGGGGATGAGCAGTTCTTC. Translating gives CASSFQGWGDEQFF.

This clone turned up a few times. The chain uses TRBV30 and TRBJ2-7, with 7 nucleotides matching TRBD1. The CDR3 is 15 residues long. Germline-derived CDR1 and CDR2 are GTSNPN and SVGIG (reference sequence). V lost 1 base and J lost 1; bases outside the gene matches: 7. The CDR3 here is CAWSGGQLLSYEQYF. The CDR3 region has the DNA TGTGCCTGGAGTGGGGGACAGCTACTTTCCTACGAGCAGTACTTC.

The J gene is TRBJ2-7, the V gene TRBV5-1; weak D call: TRBD1 (5 bases). CDR1 is SGHRS and CDR2 is YFSETQ in the germline V gene. CDR3 length: 14 amino acids. V lost 2 bases to trimming and J lost 2 bases, with 11 bases between them. Here the CDR3 DNA reads TGCGCCAGCAGCTTAATAATAGGGGCCTACGAGCAGTACTTC. Translation gives CASSLIIGAYEQYF. The full variable domain, rest sourced from reference TRBV5-1 and TRBJ2-7, is KAGVTQTPRYLIKTRGQQVTLSCSPISGHRSVSWYQQTPGQGLQFLFEYFSETQRNKGNFPGRFSGRQFSNSRSEMNVSTLELGDSALYLCASSLIIGAYEQYFGPGTRLTVT.

The V gene is TRBV6-5, the J gene TRBJ2-3; no clear D gene. This CDR3 is built from 14 residues. V lost 9 bases and J lost 0, with 13 bases in between. CDR1 is MNHEY, CDR2 SVGAGI, per germline. CDR3 residues: CASGLRASTDTQYF. CDR3 nucleotide sequence: TGTGCCAGTGGATTACGGGCTAGCACAGATACGCAGTATTTT.

The genes are TRBV7-6 and TRBJ1-5; 7 bases fit TRBD1. CDR1 is SGHVS and CDR2 is FNYEAQ in the germline V gene. With 2 bases clipped from V and 4 bases from J, the junction kept 8 bases outside the gene matches. This CDR3 is built from 16 residues. In DNA form, the CDR3 reads TGTGCCAGCAGCTTACGAGGGGGCACCATTAATCAGCCCCAGCATTTT. Translating gives CASSLRGGTINQPQHF.

The chain employs TRBV5-5 and TRBJ1-1; the D is unclear. Germline V gene sequence: CDR1 SGHKS, CDR2 YYEKEE (reference sequence). The ends were cut back, 0 bases at V and 0 bases at J, with 9 bases in the middle. This CDR3 has 15 amino acids. CDR3 region: CASSLALSLNTEAFF. In DNA form, the CDR3 reads TGTGCCAGCAGCTTGGCTCTCAGCCTGAACACTGAAGCTTTCTTT.

The chain links TRBV6-5 to TRBJ1-5; D ambiguous. Per the germline V gene, CDR1 is MNHEY and CDR2 is SVGAGI. The CDR3 runs to 15 residues. V lost 3 bases and J 0 bases, leaving 9 bases between the germline ends. This chain's CDR3 is CASSYPDTSNQPQHF. The CDR3 coding sequence is TGTGCCAGCAGTTATCCAGACACTAGCAATCAGCCCCAGCATTTT.

This chain connects TRBV12-3 or TRBV12-4 to TRBJ2-7; D ambiguous. This CDR3 spans 11 amino acids. The V and J ends lost 6 bases and 3 bases respectively, with 6 bases between them. The CDR3 region has the DNA TGTGCCAGCAGCCAGTTCTACGAGCAGTACTTC. Protein product: CASSQFYEQYF.